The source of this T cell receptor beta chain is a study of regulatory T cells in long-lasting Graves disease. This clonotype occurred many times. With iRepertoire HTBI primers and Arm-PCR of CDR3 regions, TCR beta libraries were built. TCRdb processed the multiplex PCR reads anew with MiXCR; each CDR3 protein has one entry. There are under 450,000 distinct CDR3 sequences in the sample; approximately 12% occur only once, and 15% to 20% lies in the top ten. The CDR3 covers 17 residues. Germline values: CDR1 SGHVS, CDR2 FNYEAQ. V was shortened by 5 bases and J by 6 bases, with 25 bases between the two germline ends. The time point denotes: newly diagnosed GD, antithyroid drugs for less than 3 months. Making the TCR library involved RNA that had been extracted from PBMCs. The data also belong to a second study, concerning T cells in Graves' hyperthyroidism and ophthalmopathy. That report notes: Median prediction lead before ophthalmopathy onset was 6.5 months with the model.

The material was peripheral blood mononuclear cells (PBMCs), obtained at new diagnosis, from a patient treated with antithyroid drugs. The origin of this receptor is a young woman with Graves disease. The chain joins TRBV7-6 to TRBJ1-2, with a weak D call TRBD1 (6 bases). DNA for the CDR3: TGTGCCAGCAGCCAAATTCCAAAGGCCAACAGGGCCAATGGCTACACCTTC. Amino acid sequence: CASSQIPKANRANGYTF.